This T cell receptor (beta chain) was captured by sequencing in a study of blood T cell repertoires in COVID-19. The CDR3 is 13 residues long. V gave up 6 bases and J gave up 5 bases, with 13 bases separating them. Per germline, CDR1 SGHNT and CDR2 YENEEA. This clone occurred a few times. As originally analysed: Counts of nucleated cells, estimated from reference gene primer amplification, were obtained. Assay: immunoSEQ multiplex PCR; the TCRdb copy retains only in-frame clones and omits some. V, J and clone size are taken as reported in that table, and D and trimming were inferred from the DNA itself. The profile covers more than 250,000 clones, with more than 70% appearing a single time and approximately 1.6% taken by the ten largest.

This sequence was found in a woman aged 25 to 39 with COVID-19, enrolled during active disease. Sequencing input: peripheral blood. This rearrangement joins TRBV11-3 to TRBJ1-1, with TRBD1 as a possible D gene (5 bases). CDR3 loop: CASRAPGRTEAFF. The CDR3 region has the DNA TGTGCCAGCAGAGCTCCAGGGAGGACTGAAGCTTTCTTT.